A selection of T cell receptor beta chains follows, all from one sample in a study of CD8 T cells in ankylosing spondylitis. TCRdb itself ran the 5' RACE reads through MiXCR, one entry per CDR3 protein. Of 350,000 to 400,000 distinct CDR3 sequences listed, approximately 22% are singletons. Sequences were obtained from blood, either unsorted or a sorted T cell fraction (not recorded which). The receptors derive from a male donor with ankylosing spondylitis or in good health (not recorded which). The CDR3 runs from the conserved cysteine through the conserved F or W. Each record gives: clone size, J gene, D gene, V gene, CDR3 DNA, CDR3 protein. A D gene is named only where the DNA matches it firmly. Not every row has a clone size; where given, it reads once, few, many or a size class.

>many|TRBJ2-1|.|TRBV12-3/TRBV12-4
TGTGCCAGCAGTTTAGCTCGGAGTGAGCAGTTCTTC
CASSLARSEQFF
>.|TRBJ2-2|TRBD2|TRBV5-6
TGTGCCAGCGAATGGGGCGGGGGAGTCACCGGGGAGCTGTTTTTT
CASEWGGGVTGELFF
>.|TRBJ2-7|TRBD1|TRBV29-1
TGCAGCGTTGAAGATTTAGGGACAGGTGACTCCTACGAGCAGTACTTC
CSVEDLGTGDSYEQYF
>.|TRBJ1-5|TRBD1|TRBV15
TGTGCCACCAGCAGAACAGGGGGCAATCAGCCCCAGCATTTT
CATSRTGGNQPQHF
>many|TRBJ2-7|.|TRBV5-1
TGCGCCAGCAGCGCAGGACAGTCCTACGAGCAGTACTTC
CASSAGQSYEQYF
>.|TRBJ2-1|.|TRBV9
TGTGCCAGCAGCGGGAGGGGGGCCAATGAGCAGTTCTTC
CASSGRGANEQFF
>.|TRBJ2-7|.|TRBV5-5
TGTGCCAGCAGCTTCCTCGGCTTCGTTCTCGAGCAGTACTTC
CASSFLGFVLEQYF
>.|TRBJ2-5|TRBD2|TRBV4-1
TGCGCCAGCAGCCAAGGGGCGGGGGATCCACAAGAGACCCAGTACTTC
CASSQGAGDPQETQYF
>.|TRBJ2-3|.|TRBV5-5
TGTGCCAGCAGCCTGGCCTTAGGTGGTGTCACAGATACGCAGTATTTT
CASSLALGGVTDTQYF
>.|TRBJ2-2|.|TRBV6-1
TGTGCCAGCACCGTCGGGGATTGGACCGGGGAGCTGTTTTTT
CASTVGDWTGELFF
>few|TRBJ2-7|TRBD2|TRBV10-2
TGCGCCAGCAGCCCCGCTGGGACTAGCGGGGGGGCCTACGAGCAGTACTTC
CASSPAGTSGGAYEQYF
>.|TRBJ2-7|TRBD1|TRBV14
TGTGCCAGCAGCCAAGATCCTGCCGCGGTTCGCGAACCGCGCCCCGGACAGGGGTACGAGCAGTACTTC
CASSQDPAAVREPRPGQGYEQYF
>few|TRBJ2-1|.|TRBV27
TGTGCCAGTAGTGGGGGAGCTAGCGAGTTCTTC
CASSGGASEFF
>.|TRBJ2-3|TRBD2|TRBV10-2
TGCGCCAGCCGGAGCGGGGCCACAGATACGCAGTATTTT
CASRSGATDTQYF
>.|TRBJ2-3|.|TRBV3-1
TGTGCCAGCAGCCAAGATTTTTCGGGAAATACGCAGTATTTT
CASSQDFSGNTQYF
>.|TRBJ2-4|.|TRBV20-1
TGCAGTGCCCCAACAGGGATAGCCAAAAACATTCAGTACTTC
CSAPTGIAKNIQYF
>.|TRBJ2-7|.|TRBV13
TGTGCCAGCAGCCGGTCTAGGGATTCTTACGAGCAGTACTTC
CASSRSRDSYEQYF
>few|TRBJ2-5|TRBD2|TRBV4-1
TGCGCCAGCAGCCAAGATAGCGGGGGGGCCGTCGAGACCCAGTACTTC
CASSQDSGGAVETQYF
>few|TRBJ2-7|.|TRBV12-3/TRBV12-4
TGTGCCAGCACCACTGGCTCGGTGGAGCAGTACTTC
CASTTGSVEQYF
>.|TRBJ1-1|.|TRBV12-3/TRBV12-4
TGTGCCAGCACTTACGCCAGGGCTGAAGCTTTCTTT
CASTYARAEAFF
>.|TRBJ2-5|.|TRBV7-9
TGTGCCAGCAGCTTATTATCGGGCGGACTACCCCAAGAGACCCAGTACTTC
CASSLLSGGLPQETQYF
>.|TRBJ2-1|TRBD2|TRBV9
TGTGCCAGCAGCCCCGGCGGGGGGGGGCCTAGCAATGAGCAGTTCTTC
CASSPGGGGPSNEQFF
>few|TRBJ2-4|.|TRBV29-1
TGCAGCGTAAGTGGGGGCACGGCGCTAGGCATTCAGTACTTC
CSVSGGTALGIQYF
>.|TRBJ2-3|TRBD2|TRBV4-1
TGCGCCAGCAGCCAAGAGATAGCGGGGGCGGTAGATACGCAGTATTTT
CASSQEIAGAVDTQYF
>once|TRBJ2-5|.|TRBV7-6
TGTGCCAGCAGCATCTTGGTGGGACAAGAGACCCAGTACTTC
CASSILVGQETQYF
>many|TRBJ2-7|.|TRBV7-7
TGTGCCAGCAGCCCCAATCCCCCAGGCCTTTCTCCCTACGAGCAGTACTTC
CASSPNPPGLSPYEQYF
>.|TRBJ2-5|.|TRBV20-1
TGCAGTGTAATAGGGGAGACCCAGTACTTC
CSVIGETQYF
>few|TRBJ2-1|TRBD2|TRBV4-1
TGCGCCAGCAGCCTTAGTGGAGCGGGGGGACCGATTTACAATGAGCAGTTCTTC
CASSLSGAGGPIYNEQFF
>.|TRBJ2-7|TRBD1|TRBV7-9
TGTGCCAGCAGCTTATTAGAGGGGGCTTACGAGCAGTACTTC
CASSLLEGAYEQYF
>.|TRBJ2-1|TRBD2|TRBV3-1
TGTGCCAGCAGCACCCGACTAGCGGGGATGGATGAGCAGTTCTTC
CASSTRLAGMDEQFF
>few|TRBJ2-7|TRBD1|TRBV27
TGTGCCAGCAGAATGGACAGGGCCATGGGAGAGCAGTACTTC
CASRMDRAMGEQYF
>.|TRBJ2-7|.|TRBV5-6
TGTGCCAGCAGCTACGGACATTCAGACTCCTACGAGCAGTACTTC
CASSYGHSDSYEQYF
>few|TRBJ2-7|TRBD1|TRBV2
TGTGCCAGCAACGGACAGGGGGCGAACGAGCAGTACTTC
CASNGQGANEQYF
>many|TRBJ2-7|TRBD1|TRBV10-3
TGTGCCATCAAGGACAGGGAACTTCCACCCTACGAGCAGTACTTC
CAIKDRELPPYEQYF
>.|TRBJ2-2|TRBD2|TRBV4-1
TGCGCCAGCAGCCGCGACAGCGGGGCGGTTCTCGGGGAGCTGTTTTTT
CASSRDSGAVLGELFF
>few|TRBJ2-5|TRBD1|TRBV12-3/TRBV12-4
TGTGCCAGCAGTTGGGGGACAGGGGTACAGACCCAGTACTTC
CASSWGTGVQTQYF
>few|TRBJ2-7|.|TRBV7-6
TGTGCCAGCAGCTTAGATTTAGGAGACCGAAGCTCCTACGAGCAGCACTTC
CASSLDLGDRSSYEQHF
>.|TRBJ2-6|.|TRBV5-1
TGCGCCAGCAGCACCCGGACTGCCCGCTCTGGGGCCAACGTCCTGACTTTC
CASSTRTARSGANVLTF
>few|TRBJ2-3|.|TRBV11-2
TGTGCCAGCAGCTTAGTCGGAGGGGACACAGATACGCAGTATTTT
CASSLVGGDTDTQYF
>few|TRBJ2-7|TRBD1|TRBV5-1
TGCGCCAGCAGCATACAGGGGGCTCAGTACTTC
CASSIQGAQYF
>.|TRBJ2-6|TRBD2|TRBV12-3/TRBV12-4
TGTGCCAGCAGTTTAGGCGGGGGGGTAATATTTGGGGCCAACGTCCTGACTTTC
CASSLGGGVIFGANVLTF
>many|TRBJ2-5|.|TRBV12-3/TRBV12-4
TGTGCCAGCACCAACCCGGCAGAGACCCAGTACTTC
CASTNPAETQYF
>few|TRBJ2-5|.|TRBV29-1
TGCAGCGTTGAAGAGGGGGCCGGCGAGACCCAGTACTTC
CSVEEGAGETQYF
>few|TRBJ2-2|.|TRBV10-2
TGCGCCAGCAGTGAACTGGGCACCGGGGAGCTGTTTTTT
CASSELGTGELFF
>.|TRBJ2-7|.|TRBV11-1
TGTGCCAGCAGCTTAGTGCCAGGAAGCTCCTACGAGCAGTACTTC
CASSLVPGSSYEQYF
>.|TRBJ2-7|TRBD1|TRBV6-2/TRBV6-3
TGTGCCAGCAGTTACGGCCACCTCCCGGGACAGGGGGTCTACGAGCAGTACTTC
CASSYGHLPGQGVYEQYF
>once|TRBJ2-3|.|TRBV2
TGTGCCAGCATCGGGGGCGAAGATACGCAGTATTTT
CASIGGEDTQYF